These 10 T cell receptor beta chains were all obtained from the same sample, sequenced in a study of T cell responses to AZD1222 COVID-19 vaccine. Measured with immunoSEQ multiplex PCR; TCRdb has only the in-frame clones, and not every one. The table lists around 100,000 clones, approximately 86% of them singletons. Here the sequenced sample was peripheral blood, taken 28 days after the second dose of the MenACWY control vaccine. These receptors came from an adult who received the MenACWY meningococcal vaccine as a control.

The rearrangement links TRBV5-1 to TRBJ1-1, with D perhaps TRBD1 (6 bases). The CDR3 extends over 17 amino acids. Germline CDR1 SGHRS, CDR2 YFSETQ. Trimming pared 4 bases from V and 3 bases from J, leaving 22 bases between. CDR3 sequence (DNA): TGCGCCAGCAGCCCAGGAGCGTTATCAGGGGCTTACACTGAAGCTTTCTTT. Encoded protein: CASSPGALSGAYTEAFF.

This chain uses TRBV27 with TRBJ2-2, with TRBD1 matching over 7 bases. J gave up 3 bases and V 6 bases, and 10 bases lay outside the gene matches. CDR1 is MNHEY, CDR2 SMNVEV, per germline (reference sequence). The CDR3 has 16 residues. Here the CDR3 reads CASSSLGQGDTGELFF. In nucleotides, the CDR3 is TGTGCCAGCAGCTCCCTCGGGCAGGGGGACACCGGGGAGCTGTTTTTT.

This chain joins TRBV28 and TRBJ2-1, with unresolved D. Germline CDR1 is MDHEN and CDR2 is SYDVKM. The V end was cut by 2 bases, the J end by 7 bases, with 3 bases between. This CDR3 contains 11 residues. The CDR3 here is CASSLMNEQFF. CDR3 DNA: TGTGCCAGCAGTTTAATGAATGAGCAGTTCTTC.

This chain joins TRBV19 and TRBJ2-6; D not certain. Germline assignment: CDR1 LNHDA and CDR2 SQIVND (reference sequence). This CDR3 has 14 residues. Trimming removed 0 bases from V and 2 bases from J, with 2 bases in between. The CDR3 DNA is TGTGCCAGTAGTATAGACACTGGGGCCAACGTCCTGACTTTC. Its translation: CASSIDTGANVLTF.

The chain joins TRBV7-2 to TRBJ2-6; no firm D call. The germline V gene has CDR1 SGHTA and CDR2 FQGNSA. The CDR3 contains 15 residues. Trimming took 1 base from V and 0 from J, leaving 4 bases between them. The CDR3 spells CASSLVFSGANVLTF. In nucleotides, the CDR3 is TGTGCCAGCAGCTTAGTCTTCTCTGGGGCCAACGTCCTGACTTTC.

The chain links TRBV19 to TRBJ2-5, with 9 bases aligning to TRBD1. CDR1 LNHDA and CDR2 SQIVND come from the germline V gene (reference sequence). This CDR3 is 16 amino acids long. V lost 6 bases, J lost 5 bases, and 13 bases stayed unmatched. DNA of the CDR3: TGTGCCAGTAGCCCCTTTTCGGACAGGGGCAGGGAGACCCAGTACTTC. It codes for CASSPFSDRGRETQYF.

The chain has TRBV5-4 and TRBJ2-7; 9 nucleotides agree with TRBD1. Germline V gives CDR1 SGHNT, CDR2 YYREEE (reference sequence). The CDR3 covers 15 residues. The ends lost 3 bases at V and 3 bases at J; junction bases unmatched: 7. Here the CDR3 DNA reads TGTGCCAGCAGCTCGGCAGCGGACAGGGGCTACGAGCAGTACTTC. It yields the protein CASSSAADRGYEQYF.

The V and J genes are TRBV11-2 and TRBJ1-4; 8 bases agree with TRBD1. The CDR3 has 15 amino acids. CDR1 is SGHAT and CDR2 is FQNNGV in the germline V gene. V shed 5 bases, J shed 8 bases, and the junction held 10 bases outside the gene matches. CDR3 sequence reads: CASSARTGTAEKLFF. The CDR3, as DNA: TGTGCCAGCAGCGCCCGGACAGGGACCGCCGAAAAACTGTTTTTT.

V gene TRBV7-2 combines with J gene TRBJ2-7; 8 bases are a match to TRBD2. This CDR3 contains 17 residues. J was trimmed by 2 bases and V by 1 base; bases with no gene match: 10. Looked up from germline, CDR1 is SGHTA and CDR2 is FQGNSA. CDR3 amino acids: CASSLGPSNSGAYEQYF. DNA for the CDR3: TGTGCCAGCAGCTTAGGACCTTCAAATAGCGGGGCCTACGAGCAGTACTTC.

The rearrangement joins TRBV7-2 to TRBJ1-1; TRBD1 agrees at 7 bases. V dropped 2 bases and J dropped 8; count of bases not matched to a gene: 5. The CDR3 has 13 residues. Germline V gene data show CDR1 as SGHTA and CDR2 as FQGNSA. In DNA form, the CDR3 reads TGTGCCAGCAGCTTACGAGGGGGCGACGAAGCTTTCTTT. As protein: CASSLRGGDEAFF.